This entry concerns a single T cell receptor (beta chain). What it binds is not known. These data originate in a study of T cells in localized non-small cell lung cancer. Study-wide results and caveats: Uninvolved nearby lung showed the greatest T cell clonality, exceeding that found in tumor.

Libraries were prepared by immunoSEQ multiplex PCR; TCRdb keeps only in-frame clonotypes and omits some of them. The sample lists 15,000 to 20,000 clones, approximately 80% seen once, with under 40% in the top ten. This sequence originates from a male donor aged 60 or over with stage I lung adenocarcinoma. Material: peripheral blood, obtained before any cancer treatment.

CDR3 loop: CASTDANRLFF. CDR3 DNA sequence: TGTGCCAGCACTGACGCAAATCGACTGTTTTTT. The chain carries TRBV7-9 and TRBJ1-4, with D unclear. The CDR3 runs to 11 residues. CDR1 is SEHNR and CDR2 is FQNEAQ in the germline V gene (reference sequence). Trimming shortened V by 7 bases and J by 13 bases, and 13 bases separated the two germline ends.